What follows describes a single T cell receptor (beta chain). The germline CDR1 and CDR2 sequences are MNHNS and SASEGT. The CDR3 runs 14 residues. V lost 0 bases and J lost 3, with 9 bases in between. Treg sorting used a CD4+CD25+CD127-/low gate. TCRdb used MiXCR to reprocess the 5' RACE reads, holding one entry per CDR3 protein. This table holds about 57,000 distinct CDR3 sequences, approximately 26% found once. The chain recombines TRBV6-1 with TRBJ2-7; D gene ambiguous. Sequenced input: tumor-infiltrating Tregs sorted from the breast tumor. This sequence was found in a female donor with breast cancer. The CDR3 DNA reads as TGTGCCAGCAGTGAAGCGCGTTACAGCTACGAGCAGTACTTC. This encodes CASSEARYSYEQYF.